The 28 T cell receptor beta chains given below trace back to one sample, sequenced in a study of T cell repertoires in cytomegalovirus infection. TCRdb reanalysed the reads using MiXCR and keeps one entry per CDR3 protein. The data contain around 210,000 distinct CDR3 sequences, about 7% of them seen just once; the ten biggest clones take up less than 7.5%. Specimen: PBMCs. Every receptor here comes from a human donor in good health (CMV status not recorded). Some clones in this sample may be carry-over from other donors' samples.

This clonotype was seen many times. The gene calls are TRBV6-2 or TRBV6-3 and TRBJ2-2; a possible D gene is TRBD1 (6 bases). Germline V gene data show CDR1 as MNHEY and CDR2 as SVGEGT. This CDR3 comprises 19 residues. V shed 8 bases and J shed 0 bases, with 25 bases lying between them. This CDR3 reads CASGFVGDKGPPNTGELFF. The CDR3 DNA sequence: TGTGCCAGCGGATTTGTAGGGGACAAAGGACCCCCGAACACCGGGGAGCTGTTTTTT.

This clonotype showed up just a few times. CDR3 region: CASSPGGRTYNEQFF. CDR3 in DNA: TGTGCCAGCAGTCCGGGGGGCCGAACCTACAATGAGCAGTTCTTC. The chain combines TRBV11-3 with TRBJ2-1, with D maybe TRBD2 (7 bases). In germline, CDR1 is SGHNT, CDR2 YENEEA. The CDR3 loop spans 15 amino acids. The ends were cut back, 6 bases at V and 2 bases at J, with 14 bases in the middle. Filled out from reference TRBV11-3 and TRBJ2-1, the complete variable domain reads EAGVVQSPRYKIIEKKQPVAFWCNPISGHNTLYWYLQNLGQGPELLIRYENEEAVDDSQLPKDRFSAERLKGVDSTLKIQPAELGDSAVYLCASSPGGRTYNEQFFGPGTRLTVL.

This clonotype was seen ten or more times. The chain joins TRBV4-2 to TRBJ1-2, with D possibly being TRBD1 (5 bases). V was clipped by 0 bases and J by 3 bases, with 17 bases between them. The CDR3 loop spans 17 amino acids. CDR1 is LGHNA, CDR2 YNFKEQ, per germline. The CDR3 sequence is CASSQEIGTGGDYGYTF. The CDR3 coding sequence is TGTGCCAGCAGCCAAGAGATTGGCACTGGGGGAGACTATGGCTACACCTTC.

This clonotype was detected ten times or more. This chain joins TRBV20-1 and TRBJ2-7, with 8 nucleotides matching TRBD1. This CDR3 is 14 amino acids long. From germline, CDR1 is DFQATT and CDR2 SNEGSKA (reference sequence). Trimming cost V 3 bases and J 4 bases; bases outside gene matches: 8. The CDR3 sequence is CSARGGQEPYEQYF. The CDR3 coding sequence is TGCAGTGCTAGGGGGGGACAGGAACCATACGAGCAGTACTTC.

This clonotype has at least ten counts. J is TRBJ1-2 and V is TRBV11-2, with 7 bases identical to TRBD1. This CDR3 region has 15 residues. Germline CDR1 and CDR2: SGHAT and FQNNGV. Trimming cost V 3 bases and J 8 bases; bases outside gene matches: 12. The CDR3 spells CASSFNRGPFDGYTF. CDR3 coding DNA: TGTGCCAGCAGCTTTAACAGGGGCCCTTTCGACGGCTACACCTTC.

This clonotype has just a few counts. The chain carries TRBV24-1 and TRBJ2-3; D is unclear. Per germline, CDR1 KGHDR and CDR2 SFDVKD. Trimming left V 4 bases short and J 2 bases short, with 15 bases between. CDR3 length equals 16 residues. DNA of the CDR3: TGTGCCACCAGTGAATTTACGACTCCCGACACAGATACGCAGTATTTT. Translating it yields CATSEFTTPDTDTQYF.

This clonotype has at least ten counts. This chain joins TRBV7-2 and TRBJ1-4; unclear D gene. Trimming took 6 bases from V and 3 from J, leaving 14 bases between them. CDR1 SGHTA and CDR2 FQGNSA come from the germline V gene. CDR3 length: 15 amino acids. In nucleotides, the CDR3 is TGTGCCAGCAGGACCGACTTCTCGTCTAATGAAAAACTGTTTTTT. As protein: CASRTDFSSNEKLFF.

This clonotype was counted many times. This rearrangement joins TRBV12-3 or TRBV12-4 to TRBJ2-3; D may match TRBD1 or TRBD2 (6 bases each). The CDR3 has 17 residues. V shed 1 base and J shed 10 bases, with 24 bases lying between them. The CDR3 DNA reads TGTGCCAGCAGTTTAGTCCACAGGGCGGGGTACCAATTGGCGCAGTATTTT. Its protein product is CASSLVHRAGYQLAQYF.

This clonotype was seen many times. CDR3 amino acids: CASRESSGGVTNEQFF. CDR3 in DNA: TGTGCCAGCAGAGAGAGCAGCGGGGGGGTTACTAATGAGCAGTTCTTC. This rearrangement joins TRBV7-2 to TRBJ2-1; 10 nucleotides align to TRBD2. CDR3 length: 16 residues. Germline V gene lookup returns CDR1 SGHTA and CDR2 FQGNSA. With V trimmed by 6 bases and J by 7 bases, 12 bases remained unmatched.

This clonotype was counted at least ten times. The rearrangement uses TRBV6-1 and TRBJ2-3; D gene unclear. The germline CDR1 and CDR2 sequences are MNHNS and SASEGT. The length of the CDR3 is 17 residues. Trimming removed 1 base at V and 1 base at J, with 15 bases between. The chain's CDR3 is CASSEESYAQGTDTQYF. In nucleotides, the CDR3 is TGTGCCAGCAGTGAAGAATCCTATGCCCAGGGCACAGATACGCAGTATTTT.

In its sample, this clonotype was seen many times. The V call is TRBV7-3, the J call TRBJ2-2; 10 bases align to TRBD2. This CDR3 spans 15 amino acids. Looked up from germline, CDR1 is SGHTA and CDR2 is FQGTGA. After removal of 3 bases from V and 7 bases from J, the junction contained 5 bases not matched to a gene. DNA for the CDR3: TGTGCCAGCAGCTTTATGGCTAGCGGGGGCGGGGAGCTGTTTTTT. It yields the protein CASSFMASGGGELFF. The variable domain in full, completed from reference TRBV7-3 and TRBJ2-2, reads GAGVSQTPSNKVTEKGKYVELRCDPISGHTALYWYRQSLGQGPEFLIYFQGTGAADDSGLPNDRFFAVRPEGSVSTLKIQRTERGDSAVYLCASSFMASGGGELFFGEGSRLTVL.

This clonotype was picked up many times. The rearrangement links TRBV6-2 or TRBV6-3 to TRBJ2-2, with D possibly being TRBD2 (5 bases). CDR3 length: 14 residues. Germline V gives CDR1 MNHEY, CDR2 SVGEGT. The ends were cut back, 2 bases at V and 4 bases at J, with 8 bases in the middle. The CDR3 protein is CASSYEGFTGELFF. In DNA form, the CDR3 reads TGTGCCAGCAGTTACGAGGGCTTCACCGGGGAGCTGTTTTTT.

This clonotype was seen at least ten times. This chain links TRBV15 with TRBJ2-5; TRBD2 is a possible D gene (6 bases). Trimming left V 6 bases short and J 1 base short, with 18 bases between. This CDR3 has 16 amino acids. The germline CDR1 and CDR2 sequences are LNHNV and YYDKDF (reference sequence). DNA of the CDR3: TGTGCCACCAGTTTCCCCGCTCGGAGGGGCCAAGAGACCCAGTACTTC. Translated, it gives CATSFPARRGQETQYF.

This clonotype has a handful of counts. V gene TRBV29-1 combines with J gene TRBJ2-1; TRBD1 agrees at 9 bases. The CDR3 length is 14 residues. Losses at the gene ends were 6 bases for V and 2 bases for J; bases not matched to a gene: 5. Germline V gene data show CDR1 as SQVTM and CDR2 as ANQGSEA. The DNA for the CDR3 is TGCAGCGTCGTGGACAGGGGACCCTACAATGAGCAGTTCTTC. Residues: CSVVDRGPYNEQFF.

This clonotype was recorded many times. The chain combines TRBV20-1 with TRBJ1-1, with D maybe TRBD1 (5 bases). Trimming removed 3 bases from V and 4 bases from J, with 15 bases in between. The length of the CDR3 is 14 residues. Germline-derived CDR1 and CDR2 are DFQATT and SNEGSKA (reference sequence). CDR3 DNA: TGCAGTGCTAGTTTATCGGGGGGGGGCACTGAAGCTTTCTTT. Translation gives CSASLSGGGTEAFF.

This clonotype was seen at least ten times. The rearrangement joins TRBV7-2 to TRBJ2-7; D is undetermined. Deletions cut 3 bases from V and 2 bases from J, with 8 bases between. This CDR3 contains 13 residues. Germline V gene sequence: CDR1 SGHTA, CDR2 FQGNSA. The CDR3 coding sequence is TGTGCCAGCAGCTTGCGACACACCTACGAGCAGTACTTC. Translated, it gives CASSLRHTYEQYF.

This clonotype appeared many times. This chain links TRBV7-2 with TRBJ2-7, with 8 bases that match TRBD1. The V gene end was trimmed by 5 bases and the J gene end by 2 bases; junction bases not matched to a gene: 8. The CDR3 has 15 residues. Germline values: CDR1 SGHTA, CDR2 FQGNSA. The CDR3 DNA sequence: TGTGCCAGCAGCACAGGGGGTAGTATCCCCTACGAGCAGTACTTC. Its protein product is CASSTGGSIPYEQYF.

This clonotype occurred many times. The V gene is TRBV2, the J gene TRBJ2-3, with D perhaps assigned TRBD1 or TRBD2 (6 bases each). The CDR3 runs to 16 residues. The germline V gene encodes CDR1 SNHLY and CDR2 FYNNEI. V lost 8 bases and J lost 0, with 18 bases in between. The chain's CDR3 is CASFDGGHHSTDTQYF. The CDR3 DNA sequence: TGTGCCAGCTTCGACGGGGGACACCATAGCACAGATACGCAGTATTTT.

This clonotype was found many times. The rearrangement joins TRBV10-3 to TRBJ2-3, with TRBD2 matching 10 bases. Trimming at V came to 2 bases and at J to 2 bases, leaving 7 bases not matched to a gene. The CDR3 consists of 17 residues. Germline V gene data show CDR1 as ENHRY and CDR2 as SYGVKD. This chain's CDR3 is CAISEGLAGASTDTQYF. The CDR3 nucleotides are TGTGCCATCAGTGAGGGCCTAGCGGGGGCCTCCACAGATACGCAGTATTTT.

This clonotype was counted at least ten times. The CDR3 protein is CASSLGTGELFF. CDR3 DNA: TGTGCCAGCAGCCTAGGTACCGGGGAGCTGTTTTTT. The chain carries TRBV6-2 or TRBV6-3 and TRBJ2-2; D uncertain. The CDR3 has 12 amino acids. Trimming cost V 6 bases and J 5 bases, with 7 bases left between them. Per germline, CDR1 MNHEY and CDR2 SVGEGT.

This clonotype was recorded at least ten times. The CDR3: CASSPSGTAYNEQFF. CDR3 nucleotide sequence: TGTGCCAGCAGCCCCTCCGGGACAGCCTACAATGAGCAGTTCTTC. V is TRBV7-3 and J is TRBJ2-1; 7 positions match TRBD1. Germline CDR1 reads SGHTA; CDR2 reads FQGTGA. With V trimmed by 5 bases and J by 2 bases, 6 bases remained unmatched. This CDR3 contains 15 residues. The variable domain in full, completed from reference TRBV7-3 and TRBJ2-1, reads GAGVSQTPSNKVTEKGKYVELRCDPISGHTALYWYRQSLGQGPEFLIYFQGTGAADDSGLPNDRFFAVRPEGSVSTLKIQRTERGDSAVYLCASSPSGTAYNEQFFGPGTRLTVL.

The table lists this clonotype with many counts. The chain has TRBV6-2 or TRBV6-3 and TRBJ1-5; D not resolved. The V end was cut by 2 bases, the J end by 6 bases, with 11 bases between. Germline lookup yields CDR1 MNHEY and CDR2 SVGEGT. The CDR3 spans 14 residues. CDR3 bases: TGTGCCAGCAGTTACGTGGCAATGACTCAGCCCCAGCATTTT. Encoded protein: CASSYVAMTQPQHF.

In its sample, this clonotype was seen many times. DNA of the CDR3: TGTGCCAGCAGTTACCGCCAGGGGACTATCCAGCAGTACTTC. Translated, it gives CASSYRQGTIQQYF. V gene TRBV6-2 or TRBV6-3 combines with J gene TRBJ2-7, with D possibly TRBD2 on 7 matching bases. The length of the CDR3 is 14 residues. V was cut by 2 bases and J by 8 bases, with 16 bases left in between. The germline V gene encodes CDR1 MNHEY and CDR2 SVGEGT.

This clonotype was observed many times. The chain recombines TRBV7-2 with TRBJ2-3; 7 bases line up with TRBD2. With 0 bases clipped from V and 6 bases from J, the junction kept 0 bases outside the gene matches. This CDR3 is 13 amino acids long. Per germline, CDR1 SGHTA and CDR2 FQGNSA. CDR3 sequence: CASSLAGGDTQYF. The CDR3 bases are TGTGCCAGCAGCTTAGCGGGGGGGGATACGCAGTATTTT. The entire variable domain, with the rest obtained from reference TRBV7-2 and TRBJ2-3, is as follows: GAGVSQSPSNKVTEKGKDVELRCDPISGHTALYWYRQSLGQGLEFLIYFQGNSAPDKSGLPSDRFSAERTGGSVSTLTIQRTQQEDSAVYLCASSLAGGDTQYFGPGTRLTVL.

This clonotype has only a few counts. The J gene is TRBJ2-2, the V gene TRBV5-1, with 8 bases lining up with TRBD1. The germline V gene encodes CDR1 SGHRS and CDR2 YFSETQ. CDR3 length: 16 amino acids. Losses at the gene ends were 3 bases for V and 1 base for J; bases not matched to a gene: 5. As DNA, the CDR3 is TGCGCCAGCAGCTCGGCCGGACAGGGGAACACCGGGGAGCTGTTTTTT. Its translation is CASSSAGQGNTGELFF.

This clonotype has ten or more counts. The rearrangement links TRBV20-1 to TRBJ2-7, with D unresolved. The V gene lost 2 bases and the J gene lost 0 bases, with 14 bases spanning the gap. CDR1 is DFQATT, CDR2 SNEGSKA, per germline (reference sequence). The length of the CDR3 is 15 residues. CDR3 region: CSARKAHRSSYEQYF. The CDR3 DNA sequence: TGCAGTGCTAGAAAGGCCCACCGGAGCTCCTACGAGCAGTACTTC.

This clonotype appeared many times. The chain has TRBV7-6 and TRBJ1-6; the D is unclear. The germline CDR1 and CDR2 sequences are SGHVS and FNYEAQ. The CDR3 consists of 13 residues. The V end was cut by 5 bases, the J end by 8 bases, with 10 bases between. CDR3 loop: CASSPTIDSPLHF. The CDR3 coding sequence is TGTGCCAGCAGCCCCACAATAGATTCACCCCTCCACTTT.

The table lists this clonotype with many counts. CDR3 amino acids: CATSAGGNYGYTF. In DNA form, the CDR3 reads TGTGCCACCAGTGCTGGGGGGAACTATGGCTACACCTTC. The chain couples TRBV24-1 to TRBJ1-2, with D possibly matching TRBD1 (5 bases). Germline V gene data show CDR1 as KGHDR and CDR2 as SFDVKD. Between the trimmed V and J ends, which lost 5 bases and 2 bases, there was a span of 8 bases. This CDR3 comprises 13 residues.